This paragraph covers one T cell receptor beta chain sequence. The method was immunoSEQ multiplex PCR; TCRdb's version includes in-frame clones alone and lacks a portion of them. The sample shows around 170,000 clones, roughly 90% of them seen only once. This sample is drawn from a study of control samples from healthy donors and cancer patients. The V gene's germline CDR1 is MGHRA and CDR2 YSYEKL. The V and J ends lost 5 bases and 7 bases, in that order; junction bases with no gene match: 6. The CDR3 spans 14 residues. The V call is TRBV4-1, the J call TRBJ1-4; 8 nucleotides agree with TRBD1. This receptor was identified in a woman aged 25 to 45 in good health. Sequencing used blood. For the CDR3, the DNA is TGCGCCAGCAGCTTGACAGGGGTGGGTGAAAAACTGTTTTTT. This codes for CASSLTGVGEKLFF.